These 9 T cell receptor beta chains originate from one sample sequenced in a study of control samples from healthy donors and cancer patients. Generated by immunoSEQ multiplex PCR, the TCRdb table keeps only in-frame clones and is missing some. The sample has about 83,000 clones, around 92% seen once. Material for sequencing was blood. The origin of the receptors is a man aged 25 to 40 in good health.

The J gene is TRBJ1-5, the V gene TRBV29-1; D possibly corresponds to TRBD1 (5 bases). The V end was cut by 4 bases, the J end by 7 bases, with 20 bases between. The CDR3 is 15 amino acids. CDR1 is SQVTM and CDR2 is ANQGSEA in the germline V gene. The CDR3, as DNA: TGCAGCGTTGCGGTGGGCCAGGGAATTAACCAGCCCCAGCATTTT. Translating gives CSVAVGQGINQPQHF.

The chain combines TRBV29-1 with TRBJ2-7; 10 positions match TRBD1. Germline V gives CDR1 SQVTM, CDR2 ANQGSEA. V shed 6 bases, J shed 1 base, and the junction held 3 bases outside the gene matches. This CDR3 region has 13 residues. The CDR3 loop reads CSVWTGGSYEQYF. DNA for the CDR3: TGCAGCGTGTGGACAGGGGGATCCTACGAGCAGTACTTC.

J is TRBJ2-3 and V is TRBV2, with D possibly being TRBD2 (5 bases). CDR1 and CDR2 from the germline V gene are SNHLY and FYNNEI. CDR3 length equals 15 residues. The V gene lost 6 bases and the J gene lost 1 base, with 14 bases spanning the gap. CDR3 region: CASRIAEEGTDTQYF. Here the CDR3 DNA reads TGTGCCAGCAGAATCGCCGAGGAGGGCACAGATACGCAGTATTTT.

This clone appeared a few times. This sequence joins TRBV5-4 and TRBJ2-3; a weak D match, TRBD1 (5 bases). This CDR3 is built from 13 residues. Per germline, CDR1 SGHNT and CDR2 YYREEE (reference sequence). Trimming cost V 0 bases and J 7 bases, with 9 bases left between them. CDR3: CASSLDQGNTQYF. CDR3 DNA: TGTGCCAGCAGCTTGGATCAGGGAAATACGCAGTATTTT.

The chain uses TRBV3-1 (or the pseudogene TRBV3-2) and TRBJ1-2; D uncertain. CDR3 length equals 15 residues. Trimming pared 4 bases from V and 6 bases from J, leaving 18 bases between. Germline V CDR1 and CDR2: LGHDT, YNNKEL (reference sequence). CDR3 coding DNA: TGTGCCAGCAGCCTAATCTCCTCACCAAACAATGGCTACACCTTC. Amino acid sequence: CASSLISSPNNGYTF.

The rearrangement uses TRBV6-6 and TRBJ2-1; D might be TRBD1 (6 bases). The length of the CDR3 is 13 residues. V was pared by 6 bases and J by 4 bases, with 10 bases between. The germline CDR1 and CDR2 sequences are MNHNY and SVGAGI (reference sequence). The CDR3 region has the DNA TGTGCCAGCAGCGTACAGGGATACAATGAGCAGTTCTTC. Translation gives CASSVQGYNEQFF.

The chain carries TRBV3-1 (or the pseudogene TRBV3-2) and TRBJ1-1; D not resolved. V gave up 1 base and J gave up 1 base, with 10 bases separating them. This CDR3 has 15 amino acids. Germline CDR1 and CDR2: LGHDT and YNNKEL (reference sequence). The CDR3 is CASSQAEVRNTEAFF. The CDR3, as DNA: TGTGCCAGCAGCCAAGCTGAGGTCCGGAACACTGAAGCTTTCTTT.

The J gene is TRBJ2-3, the V gene TRBV4-1, with D possibly being TRBD2 (7 bases). The germline V and J ends were trimmed by 5 bases and 6 bases, with 21 bases remaining between them. The CDR3 loop spans 16 amino acids. Per germline, CDR1 MGHRA and CDR2 YSYEKL. The CDR3 region is CASSIIPGGLGDTQYF. CDR3 nucleotides: TGCGCCAGCAGCATCATCCCGGGGGGCCTTGGGGATACGCAGTATTTT.

This sequence joins TRBV4-2 and TRBJ2-4; a possible D gene is TRBD1 (5 bases). Looked up from germline, CDR1 is LGHNA and CDR2 is YNFKEQ. The CDR3 covers 18 residues. V lost 2 bases and J 0 bases, leaving 17 bases between the germline ends. CDR3 nucleotides: TGTGCCAGCAGCCAAAACCTCCAGGACACCGTAGCCAAAAACATTCAGTACTTC. The encoded protein is CASSQNLQDTVAKNIQYF.